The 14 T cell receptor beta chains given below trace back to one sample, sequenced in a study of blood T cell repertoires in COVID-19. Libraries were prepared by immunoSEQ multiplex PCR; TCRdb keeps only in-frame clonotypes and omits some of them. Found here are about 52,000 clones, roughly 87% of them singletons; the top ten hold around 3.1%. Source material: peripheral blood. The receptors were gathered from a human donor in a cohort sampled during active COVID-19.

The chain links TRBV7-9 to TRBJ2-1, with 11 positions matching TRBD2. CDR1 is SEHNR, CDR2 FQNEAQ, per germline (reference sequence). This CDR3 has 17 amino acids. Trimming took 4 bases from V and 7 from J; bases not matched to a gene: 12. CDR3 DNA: TGTGCCAGCAGCTCCCCATTAGCGGGAGGGCCTGGTAATGAGCAGTTCTTC. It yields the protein CASSSPLAGGPGNEQFF.

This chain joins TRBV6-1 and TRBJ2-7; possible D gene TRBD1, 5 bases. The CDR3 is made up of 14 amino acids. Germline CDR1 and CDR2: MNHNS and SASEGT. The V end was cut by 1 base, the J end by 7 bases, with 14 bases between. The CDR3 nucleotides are TGTGCCAGCAGTGAAGTAGTAGGGGCTCAGGAGCAGTACTTC. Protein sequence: CASSEVVGAQEQYF.

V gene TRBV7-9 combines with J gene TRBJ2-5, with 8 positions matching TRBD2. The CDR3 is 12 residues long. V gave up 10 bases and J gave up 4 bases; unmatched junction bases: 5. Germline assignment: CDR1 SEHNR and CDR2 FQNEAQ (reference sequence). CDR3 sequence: CATGGASETQYF. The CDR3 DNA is TGTGCCACCGGGGGGGCATCAGAGACCCAGTACTTC.

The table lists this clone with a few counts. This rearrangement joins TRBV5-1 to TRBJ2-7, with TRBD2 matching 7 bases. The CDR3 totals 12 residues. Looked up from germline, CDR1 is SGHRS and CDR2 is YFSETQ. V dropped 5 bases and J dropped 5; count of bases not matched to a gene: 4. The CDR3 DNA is TGCGCCAGCAGGCGGGAGCCCCACGAGCAGTACTTC. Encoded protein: CASRREPHEQYF.

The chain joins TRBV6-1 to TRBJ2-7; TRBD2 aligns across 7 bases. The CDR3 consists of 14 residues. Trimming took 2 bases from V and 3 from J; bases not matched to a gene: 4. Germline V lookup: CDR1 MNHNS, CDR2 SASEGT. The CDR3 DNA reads TGTGCCAGCAGTGAAACCGGGACTATCTACGAGCAGTACTTC. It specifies CASSETGTIYEQYF.

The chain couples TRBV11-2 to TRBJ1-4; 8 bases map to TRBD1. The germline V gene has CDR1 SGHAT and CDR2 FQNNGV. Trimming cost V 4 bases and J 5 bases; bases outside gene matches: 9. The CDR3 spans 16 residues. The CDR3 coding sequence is TGTGCCAGCAGCTCTCGGACAGGGTTCAGAAATGAAAAACTGTTTTTT. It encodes CASSSRTGFRNEKLFF.

CDR3 region: CSARDRDRRFF. As DNA, the CDR3 is TGCAGTGCTAGAGATCGGGACAGAAGATTTTTT. This chain uses TRBV20-1 with TRBJ1-4, with 7 positions matching TRBD1. The germline CDR1 and CDR2 sequences are DFQATT and SNEGSKA (reference sequence). CDR3 length: 11 residues. The V and J ends lost 0 bases and 17 bases, in that order; junction bases with no gene match: 6.

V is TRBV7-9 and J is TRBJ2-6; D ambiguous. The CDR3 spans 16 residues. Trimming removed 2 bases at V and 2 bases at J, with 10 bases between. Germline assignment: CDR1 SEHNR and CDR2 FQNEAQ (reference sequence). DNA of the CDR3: TGTGCCAGCAGCTTACGGTCGGGTACTGGGGCCAACGTCCTGACTTTC. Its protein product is CASSLRSGTGANVLTF.

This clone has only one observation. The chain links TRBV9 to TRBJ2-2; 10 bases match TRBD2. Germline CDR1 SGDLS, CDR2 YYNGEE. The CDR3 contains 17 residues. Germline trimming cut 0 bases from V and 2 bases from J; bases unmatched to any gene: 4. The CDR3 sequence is CASSVGLAGANTGELFF. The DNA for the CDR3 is TGTGCCAGCAGCGTAGGGCTAGCGGGAGCCAACACCGGGGAGCTGTTTTTT.

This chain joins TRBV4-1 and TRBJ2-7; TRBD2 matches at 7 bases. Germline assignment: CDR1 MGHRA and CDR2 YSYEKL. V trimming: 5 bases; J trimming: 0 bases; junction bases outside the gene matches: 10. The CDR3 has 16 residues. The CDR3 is CASSTSLAVLSYEQYF. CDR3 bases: TGCGCCAGCAGCACCAGCCTAGCGGTCCTCTCCTACGAGCAGTACTTC.

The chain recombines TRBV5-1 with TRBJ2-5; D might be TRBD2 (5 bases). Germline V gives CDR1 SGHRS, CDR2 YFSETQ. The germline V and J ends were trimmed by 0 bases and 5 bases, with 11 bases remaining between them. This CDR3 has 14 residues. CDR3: CASSLDLAGETQYF. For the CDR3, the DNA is TGCGCCAGCAGCTTGGACCTAGCCGGGGAGACCCAGTACTTC.

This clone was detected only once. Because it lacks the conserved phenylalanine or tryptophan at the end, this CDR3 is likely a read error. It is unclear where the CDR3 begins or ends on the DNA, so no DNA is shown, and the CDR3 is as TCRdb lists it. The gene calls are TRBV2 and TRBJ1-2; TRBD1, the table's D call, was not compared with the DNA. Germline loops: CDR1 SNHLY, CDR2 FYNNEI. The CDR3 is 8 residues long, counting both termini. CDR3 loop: CAERTGLL.

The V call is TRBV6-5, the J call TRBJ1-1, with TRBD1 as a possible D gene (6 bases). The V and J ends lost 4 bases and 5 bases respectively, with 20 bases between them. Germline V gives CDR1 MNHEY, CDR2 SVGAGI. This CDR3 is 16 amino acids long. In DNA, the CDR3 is TGTGCCAGCAGTTCCCATAACATAGGGGGTTGGACTGAAGCTTTCTTT. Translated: CASSSHNIGGWTEAFF.

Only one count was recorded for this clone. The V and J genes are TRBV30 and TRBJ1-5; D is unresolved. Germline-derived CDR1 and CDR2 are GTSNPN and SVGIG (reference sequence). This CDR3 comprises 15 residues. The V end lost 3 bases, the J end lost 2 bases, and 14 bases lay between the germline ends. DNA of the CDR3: TGTGCCTGGAGCTTTCCAGGACTAGGCAATCAGCCCCAGCATTTT. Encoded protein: CAWSFPGLGNQPQHF. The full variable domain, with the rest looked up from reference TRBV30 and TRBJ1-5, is SQTIHQWPATLVQPVGSPLSLECTVEGTSNPNLYWYRQAAGRGLQLLFYSVGIGQISSEVPQNLSASRPQDRQFILSSKKLLLSDSGFYLCAWSFPGLGNQPQHFGDGTRLSIL.